Following are 16 T cell receptor beta chains from one sample sequenced in a study of blood T cells in healthy people across ages. Using a J-beta primer mix together with a sample-barcoded 5' primer, a second PCR was run for about 7 to 12 cycles. One entry per CDR3 protein, called by TCRdb with MiXCR from the 5' RACE reads. The data hold roughly 1,800,000 distinct CDR3 sequences, with about 50% observed a single time. Sequences were obtained from blood. These receptor sequences come from a woman aged 35 to 49 in good health.

This chain joins TRBV7-9 and TRBJ1-2; D remains ambiguous. Deletions cut 8 bases from V and 6 bases from J, with 13 bases between. CDR1 and CDR2 from the germline V gene are SEHNR and FQNEAQ (reference sequence). This CDR3 contains 12 residues. In DNA form, the CDR3 reads TGTGCCAGCGCACCCGGGGATGATGGCTACACCTTC. Translating gives CASAPGDDGYTF.

The chain has TRBV7-9 and TRBJ2-5; D not resolved. The CDR3 covers 16 residues. V was shortened by 5 bases and J by 1 base, with 17 bases between the two germline ends. Germline V gives CDR1 SEHNR, CDR2 FQNEAQ (reference sequence). CDR3 region: CASSEPVGDVQETQYF. The DNA for the CDR3 is TGTGCCAGCAGCGAACCAGTTGGGGATGTCCAAGAGACCCAGTACTTC.

This clonotype appeared a single time. The rearrangement uses TRBV6-2 or TRBV6-3 and TRBJ2-7; 7 nucleotides agree with TRBD1. The CDR3 extends over 15 amino acids. Germline CDR1 reads MNHEY; CDR2 reads SVGEGT. Unmatched junction bases numbered 8, after V lost 5 bases and J lost 1 base. DNA for the CDR3: TGTGCCAGCAGTCACCCGACAGGGCGATCCTACGAGCAGTACTTC. Encoded protein: CASSHPTGRSYEQYF.

This clonotype was seen a handful of times. The chain uses TRBV4-1 and TRBJ2-7; D uncertain. V was shortened by 2 bases and J by 6 bases, with 23 bases between the two germline ends. The CDR3 covers 17 residues. Germline V gene data show CDR1 as MGHRA and CDR2 as YSYEKL. CDR3 region: CASSQKMVGPRMSEQYF. The CDR3 DNA reads as TGCGCCAGCAGCCAAAAAATGGTGGGCCCCAGGATGAGCGAGCAGTACTTC.

The V call is TRBV28, the J call TRBJ2-3, with TRBD2 matching over 12 bases. Trimming removed 5 bases from V and 3 bases from J; junction bases left unmatched: 9. CDR3 length equals 17 residues. In germline, CDR1 is MDHEN, CDR2 SYDVKM. CDR3 nucleotide sequence: TGTGCCAGCAGTCCGTGGACTAGCGGGGACCTGACAGATACGCAGTATTTT. This gives the protein CASSPWTSGDLTDTQYF.

This clonotype was seen a few times. The chain carries TRBV7-8 and TRBJ2-7, with TRBD2 matching 7 bases. Germline V lookup: CDR1 SGHVS, CDR2 FQNEAQ. J gave up 7 bases and V 1 base, and 7 bases lay outside the gene matches. The length of the CDR3 is 14 residues. The DNA for the CDR3 is TGTGCCAGCAGCTTAGGTCGGGGCGGGAGTGAGCAGTACTTC. Amino acids: CASSLGRGGSEQYF.

This clonotype has ten or more counts. The chain recombines TRBV29-1 with TRBJ2-5; 10 bases agree with TRBD2. After removal of 6 bases from V and 4 bases from J, the junction contained 2 bases not matched to a gene. The CDR3 runs to 12 residues. Germline loops: CDR1 SQVTM, CDR2 ANQGSEA. The CDR3 coding sequence is TGCAGCGTCAGCGGGGGGGCAGAGACCCAGTACTTC. Amino acids: CSVSGGAETQYF.

This clonotype has a handful of counts. The V call is TRBV27, the J call TRBJ1-1, with a weak D call TRBD1 (5 bases). The V end lost 9 bases, the J end lost 5 bases, and 19 bases lay between the germline ends. Germline lookup yields CDR1 MNHEY and CDR2 SMNVEV (reference sequence). The CDR3 consists of 14 residues. For the CDR3, the DNA is TGTGCCAGTTTACTTATCGGGGGAAGGACTGAAGCTTTCTTT. Amino acids: CASLLIGGRTEAFF.

This clonotype was observed once. The chain is built from TRBV6-5 and TRBJ1-5; D not certain. Per the germline V gene, CDR1 is MNHEY and CDR2 is SVGAGI. Trimming shortened V by 8 bases and J by 3 bases, and 14 bases separated the two germline ends. CDR3 length equals 14 residues. CDR3 nucleotides: TGTGCCAGCGGTACCGGACGGGTCAATCAGCCCCAGCATTTT. Its protein is CASGTGRVNQPQHF.

This chain uses TRBV6-5 with TRBJ1-2, with 11 bases aligning to TRBD1. The germline V gene has CDR1 MNHEY and CDR2 SVGAGI. V lost 5 bases, J lost 6 bases, and 11 bases stayed unmatched. The CDR3 runs to 16 residues. CDR3 coding DNA: TGTGCCAGCAGTCAGAGACGGACAGGGGGCGCCCATGGCTACACCTTC. Translation gives CASSQRRTGGAHGYTF.

This clonotype has only a few counts. V gene TRBV7-2 combines with J gene TRBJ2-1; 10 positions match TRBD1. CDR1 SGHTA and CDR2 FQGNSA come from the germline V gene. The CDR3 spans 15 residues. Trimming at V came to 5 bases and at J to 3 bases, leaving 4 bases not matched to a gene. CDR3 bases: TGTGCCAGCAGCCCTAGGACAGGGGGCTACAATGAGCAGTTCTTC. This translates into CASSPRTGGYNEQFF.

The chain links TRBV20-1 to TRBJ2-7; the D gene is possibly TRBD1 (5 bases). TRBJ2-5 matches the DNA end more closely, so the J call is doubtful. The CDR3 has 14 residues. The germline V gene encodes CDR1 DFQATT and CDR2 SNEGSKA (reference sequence). In DNA form, the CDR3 reads TGCAGTGCTCCCGGACGAACCCAGGGAGAGACCCAGTACTTC. It is translated as CSAPGRTQGETQYF.

For this clonotype: The limits of the CDR3 on the DNA are not certain, so only TCRdb's listed CDR3 is given. The chain joins TRBV7-2 to TRBJ2-1; the table's D gene call, TRBD2, was not cross checked with the DNA. The germline CDR1 and CDR2 sequences are SGHTA and FQGNSA. 19 amino acids form the CDR3, both terminal residues included. The chain's CDR3 is CASSSGGTMSSSSLHEQFF.

On this clonotype itself: A much larger clone sits a single nucleotide away, making a read error possible. This sequence joins TRBV29-1 and TRBJ2-7; tentatively, D is TRBD1 (6 bases). The CDR3 extends over 13 amino acids. From germline, CDR1 is SQVTM and CDR2 ANQGSEA. V lost 7 bases and J lost 2, with 15 bases in between. CDR3 in amino acids: CSGVRQETYEQYF. CDR3 DNA: TGCAGCGGTGTCCGACAGGAGACCTACGAGCAGTACTTC.

The chain uses TRBV4-2 and TRBJ1-6; 7 nucleotides align to TRBD1. This CDR3 has 18 amino acids. V lost 1 base, J lost 7 bases, and 13 bases stayed unmatched. Germline CDR1 LGHNA, CDR2 YNFKEQ. The CDR3 is CASSQVESTGARNSPLHF. CDR3 DNA sequence: TGTGCCAGCAGCCAAGTCGAAAGTACAGGGGCAAGGAATTCACCCCTCCACTTT.

This rearrangement joins TRBV4-1 to TRBJ2-5, with TRBD2 matching 8 bases. V shed 0 bases and J 11 bases; nucleotides not matched to a gene: 14. Germline CDR1 reads MGHRA; CDR2 reads YSYEKL. The CDR3 runs 16 residues. The CDR3 bases are TGCGCCAGCAGCCAAGATACTAGCGGTTTCTACAATGAGCAGTACTTC. Its protein is CASSQDTSGFYNEQYF.